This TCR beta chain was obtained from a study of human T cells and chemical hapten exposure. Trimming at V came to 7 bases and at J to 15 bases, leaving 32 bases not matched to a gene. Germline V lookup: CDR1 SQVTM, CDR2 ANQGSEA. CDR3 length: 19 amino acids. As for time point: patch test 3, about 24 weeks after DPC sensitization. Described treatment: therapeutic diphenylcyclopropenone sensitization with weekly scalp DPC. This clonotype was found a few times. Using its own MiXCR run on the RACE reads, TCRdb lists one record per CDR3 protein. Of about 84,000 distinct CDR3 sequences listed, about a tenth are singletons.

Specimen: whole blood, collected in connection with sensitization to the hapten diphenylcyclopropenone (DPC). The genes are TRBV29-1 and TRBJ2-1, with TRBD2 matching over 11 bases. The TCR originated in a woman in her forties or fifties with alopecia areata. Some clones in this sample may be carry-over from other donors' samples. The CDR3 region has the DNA TGCAGCGAGAAGGGGGGACTAGCGGACCATACTCCTTCCGGGAATAGGCTGTTCTTC. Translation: CSEKGGLADHTPSGNRLFF.